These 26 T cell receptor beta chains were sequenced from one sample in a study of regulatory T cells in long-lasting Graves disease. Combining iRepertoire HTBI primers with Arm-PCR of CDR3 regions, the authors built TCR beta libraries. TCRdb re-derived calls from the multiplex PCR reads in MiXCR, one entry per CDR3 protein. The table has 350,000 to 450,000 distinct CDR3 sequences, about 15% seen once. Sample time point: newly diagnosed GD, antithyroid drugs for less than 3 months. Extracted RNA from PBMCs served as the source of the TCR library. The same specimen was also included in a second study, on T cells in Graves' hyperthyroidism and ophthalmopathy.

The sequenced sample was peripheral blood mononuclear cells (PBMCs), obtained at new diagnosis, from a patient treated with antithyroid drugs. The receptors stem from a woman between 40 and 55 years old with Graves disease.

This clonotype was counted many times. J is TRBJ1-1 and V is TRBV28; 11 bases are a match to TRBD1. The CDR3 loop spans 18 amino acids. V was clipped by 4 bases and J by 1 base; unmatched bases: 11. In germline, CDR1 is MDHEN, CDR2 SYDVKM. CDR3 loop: CASSSIPGQGEGNTEAFF. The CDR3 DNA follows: TGTGCCAGCAGTTCTATTCCGGGACAGGGGGAAGGGAACACTGAAGCTTTCTTT.

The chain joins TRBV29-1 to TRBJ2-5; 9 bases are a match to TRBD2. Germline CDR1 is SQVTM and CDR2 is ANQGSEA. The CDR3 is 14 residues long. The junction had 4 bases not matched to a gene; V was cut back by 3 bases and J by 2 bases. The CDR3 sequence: CSVDPSGAQETQYF. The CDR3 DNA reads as TGCAGCGTTGATCCTAGCGGGGCACAAGAGACCCAGTACTTC.

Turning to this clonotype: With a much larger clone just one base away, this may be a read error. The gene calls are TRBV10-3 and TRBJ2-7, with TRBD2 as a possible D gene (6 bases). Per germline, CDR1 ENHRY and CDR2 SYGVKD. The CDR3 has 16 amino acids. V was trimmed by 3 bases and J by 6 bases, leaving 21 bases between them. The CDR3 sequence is CAISDPPLAYGCEQYF. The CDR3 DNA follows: TGTGCCATCAGTGACCCCCCTCTAGCGTACGGATGCGAGCAGTACTTC.

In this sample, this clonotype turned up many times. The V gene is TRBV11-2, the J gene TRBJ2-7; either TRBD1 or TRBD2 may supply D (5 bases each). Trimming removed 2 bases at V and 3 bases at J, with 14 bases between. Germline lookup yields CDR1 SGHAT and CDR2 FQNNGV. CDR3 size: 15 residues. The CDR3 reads CASSLLSGSNYEQYF. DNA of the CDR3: TGTGCCAGCAGCTTATTGTCAGGGAGTAACTACGAGCAGTACTTC.

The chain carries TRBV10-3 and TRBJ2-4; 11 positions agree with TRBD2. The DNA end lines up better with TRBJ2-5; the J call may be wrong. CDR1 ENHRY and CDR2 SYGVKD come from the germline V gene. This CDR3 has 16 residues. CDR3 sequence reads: CAISGTSGRGQETQYF. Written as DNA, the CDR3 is TGTGCCATATCCGGGACTAGCGGTAGGGGGCAAGAGACCCAGTACTTC.

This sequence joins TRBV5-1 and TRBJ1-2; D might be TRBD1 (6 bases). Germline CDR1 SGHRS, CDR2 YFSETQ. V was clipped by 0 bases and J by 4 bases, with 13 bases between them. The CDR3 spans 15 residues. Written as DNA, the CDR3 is TGCGCCAGCAGCTTGGACGTAGGCAGGGGCTATGGCTACACCTTC. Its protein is CASSLDVGRGYGYTF.

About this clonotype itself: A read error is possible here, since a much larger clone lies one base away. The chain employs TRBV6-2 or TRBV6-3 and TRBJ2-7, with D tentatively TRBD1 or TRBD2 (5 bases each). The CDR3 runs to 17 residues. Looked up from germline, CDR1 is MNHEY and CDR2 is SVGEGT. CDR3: CASSYSTGTAGTYGQYF. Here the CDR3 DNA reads TGTGCCAGCAGTTACTCGACCGGGACGGCCGGAACCTACGGGCAGTACTTC.

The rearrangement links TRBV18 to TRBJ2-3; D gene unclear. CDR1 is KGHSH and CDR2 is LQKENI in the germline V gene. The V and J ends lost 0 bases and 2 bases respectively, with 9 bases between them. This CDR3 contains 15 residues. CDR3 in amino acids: CASSPPTKNTDTQYF. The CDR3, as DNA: TGTGCCAGCTCACCACCAACAAAAAACACAGATACGCAGTATTTT. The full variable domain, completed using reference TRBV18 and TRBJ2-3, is NAGVMQNPRHLVRRRGQEARLRCSPMKGHSHVYWYRQLPEEGLKFMVYLQKENIIDESGMPKERFSAEFPKEGPSILRIQQVVRGDSAAYFCASSPPTKNTDTQYFGPGTRLTVL.

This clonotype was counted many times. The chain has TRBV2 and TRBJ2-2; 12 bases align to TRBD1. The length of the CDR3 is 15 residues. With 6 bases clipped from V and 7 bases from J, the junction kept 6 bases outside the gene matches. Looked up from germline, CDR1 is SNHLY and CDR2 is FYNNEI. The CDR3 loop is CASSMGQGASGELFF. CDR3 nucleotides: TGTGCCAGCAGCATGGGACAGGGGGCTAGCGGGGAGCTGTTTTTT.

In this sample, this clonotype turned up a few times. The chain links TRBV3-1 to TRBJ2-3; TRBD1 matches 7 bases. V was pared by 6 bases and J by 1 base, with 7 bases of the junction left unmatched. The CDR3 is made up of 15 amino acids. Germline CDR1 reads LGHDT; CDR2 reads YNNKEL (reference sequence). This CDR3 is CASRPTGARTDTQYF. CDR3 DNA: TGTGCCAGCAGACCTACAGGGGCCCGCACAGATACGCAGTATTTT.

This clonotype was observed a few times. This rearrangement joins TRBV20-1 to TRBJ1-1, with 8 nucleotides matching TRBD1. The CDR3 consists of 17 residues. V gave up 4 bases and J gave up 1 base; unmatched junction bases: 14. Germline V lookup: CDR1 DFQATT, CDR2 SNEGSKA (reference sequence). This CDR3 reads CSAIQTKTGAGNTEAFF. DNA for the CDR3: TGCAGTGCTATACAAACTAAGACAGGGGCAGGGAACACTGAAGCTTTCTTT.

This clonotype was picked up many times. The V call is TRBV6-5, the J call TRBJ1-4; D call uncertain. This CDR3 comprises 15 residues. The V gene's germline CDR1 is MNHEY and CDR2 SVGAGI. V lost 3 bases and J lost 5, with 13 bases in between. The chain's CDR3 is CASSYTTEINEKLFF. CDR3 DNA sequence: TGTGCCAGCAGTTATACCACGGAGATAAATGAAAAACTGTTTTTT.

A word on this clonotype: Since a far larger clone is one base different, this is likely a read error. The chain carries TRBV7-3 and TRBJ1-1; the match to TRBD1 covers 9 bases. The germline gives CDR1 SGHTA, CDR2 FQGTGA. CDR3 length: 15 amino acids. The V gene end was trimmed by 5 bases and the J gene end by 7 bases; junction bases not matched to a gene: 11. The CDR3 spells CASSTGTGRPREAFF. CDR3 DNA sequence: TGTGCCAGCAGCACCGGGACAGGGAGACCACGTGAAGCTTTCTTT.

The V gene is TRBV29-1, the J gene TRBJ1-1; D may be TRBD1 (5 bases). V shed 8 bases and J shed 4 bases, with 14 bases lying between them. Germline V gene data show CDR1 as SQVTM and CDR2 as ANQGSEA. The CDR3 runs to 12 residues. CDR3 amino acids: CSSRRGLTEAFF. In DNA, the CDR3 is TGCAGCTCTCGGAGGGGCCTCACTGAAGCTTTCTTT.

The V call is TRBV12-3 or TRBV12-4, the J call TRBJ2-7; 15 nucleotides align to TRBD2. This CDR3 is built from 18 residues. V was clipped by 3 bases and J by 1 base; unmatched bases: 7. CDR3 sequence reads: CASSFQGTSGRPSYEQYF. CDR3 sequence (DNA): TGTGCCAGCAGTTTCCAGGGGACTAGCGGGAGGCCGTCCTACGAGCAGTACTTC.

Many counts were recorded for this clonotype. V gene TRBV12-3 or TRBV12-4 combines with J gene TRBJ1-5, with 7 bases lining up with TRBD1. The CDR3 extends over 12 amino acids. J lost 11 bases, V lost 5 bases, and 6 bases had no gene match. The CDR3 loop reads CASSPPDRAQHF. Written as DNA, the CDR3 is TGTGCCAGCAGTCCCCCCGACAGGGCCCAGCATTTT.

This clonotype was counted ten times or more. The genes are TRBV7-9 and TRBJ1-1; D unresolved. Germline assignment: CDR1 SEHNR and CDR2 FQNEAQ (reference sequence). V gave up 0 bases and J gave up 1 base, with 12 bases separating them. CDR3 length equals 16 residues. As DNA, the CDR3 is TGTGCCAGCAGCTTAGCGGGATTGGGTGGGAACACTGAAGCTTTCTTT. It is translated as CASSLAGLGGNTEAFF.

CDR3 sequence: CASSDRQGHEQYF. CDR3 in DNA: TGTGCCAGCAGTGACCGACAGGGTCACGAGCAGTACTTC. The rearrangement links TRBV6-1 to TRBJ2-7; TRBD1 agrees at 7 bases. The CDR3 sequence is 13 residues long. J gave up 5 bases and V 3 bases, and 4 bases lay outside the gene matches. Germline V gene lookup returns CDR1 MNHNS and CDR2 SASEGT.

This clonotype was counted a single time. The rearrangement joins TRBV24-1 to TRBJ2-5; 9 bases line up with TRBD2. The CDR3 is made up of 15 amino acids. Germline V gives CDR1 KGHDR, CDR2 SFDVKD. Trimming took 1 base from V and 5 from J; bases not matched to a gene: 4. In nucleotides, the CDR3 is TGTGCCACCAGTGATTTCGCTAGCGGGACGGAGACCCAGTACTTC. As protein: CATSDFASGTETQYF.

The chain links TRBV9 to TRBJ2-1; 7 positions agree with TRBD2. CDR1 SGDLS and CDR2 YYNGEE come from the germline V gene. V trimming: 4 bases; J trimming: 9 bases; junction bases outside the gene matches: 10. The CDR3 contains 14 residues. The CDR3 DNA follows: TGTGCCAGCAGCATTCGGACGGGGGGAGGTGAGCAGTTCTTC. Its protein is CASSIRTGGGEQFF.

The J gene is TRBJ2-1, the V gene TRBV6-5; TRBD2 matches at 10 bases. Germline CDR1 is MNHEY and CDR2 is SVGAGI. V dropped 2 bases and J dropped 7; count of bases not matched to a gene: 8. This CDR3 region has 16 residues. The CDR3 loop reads CASSYVGLAGVNEQFF. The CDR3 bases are TGTGCCAGCAGTTACGTCGGGCTAGCGGGAGTAAATGAGCAGTTCTTC.

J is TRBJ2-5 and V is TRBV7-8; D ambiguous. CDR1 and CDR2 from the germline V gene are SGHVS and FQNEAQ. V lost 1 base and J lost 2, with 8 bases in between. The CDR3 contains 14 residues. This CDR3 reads CASSLVRSQETQYF. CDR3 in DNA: TGTGCCAGCAGCTTAGTACGGAGTCAAGAGACCCAGTACTTC.

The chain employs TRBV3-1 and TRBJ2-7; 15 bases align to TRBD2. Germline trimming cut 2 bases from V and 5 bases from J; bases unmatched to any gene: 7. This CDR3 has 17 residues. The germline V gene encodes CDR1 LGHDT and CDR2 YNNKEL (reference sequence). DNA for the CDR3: TGTGCCAGCAGCCAAATTCCCGGACTAGCGGGAGGGGACGAGCAGTACTTC. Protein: CASSQIPGLAGGDEQYF.

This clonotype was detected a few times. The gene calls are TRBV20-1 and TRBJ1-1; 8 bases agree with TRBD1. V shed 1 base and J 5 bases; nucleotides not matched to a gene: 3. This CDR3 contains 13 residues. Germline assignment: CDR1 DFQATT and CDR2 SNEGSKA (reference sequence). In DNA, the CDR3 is TGCAGTGCTAGAGGACAGGGGATGACTGAAGCTTTCTTT. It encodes CSARGQGMTEAFF.

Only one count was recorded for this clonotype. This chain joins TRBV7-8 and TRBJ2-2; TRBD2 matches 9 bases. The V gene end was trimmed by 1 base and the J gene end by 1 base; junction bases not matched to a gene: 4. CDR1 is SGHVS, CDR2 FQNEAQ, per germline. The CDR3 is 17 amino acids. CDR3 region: CASSLGWTSENTGELFF. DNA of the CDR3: TGTGCCAGCAGCTTAGGCTGGACTAGCGAGAACACCGGGGAGCTGTTTTTT. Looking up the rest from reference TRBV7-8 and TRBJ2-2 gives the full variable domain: GAGVSQSPRYKVAKRGQDVALRCDPISGHVSLFWYQQALGQGPEFLTYFQNEAQLDKSGLPSDRFFAERPEGSVSTLKIQRTQQEDSAVYLCASSLGWTSENTGELFFGEGSRLTVL.

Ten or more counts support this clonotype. CDR3 nucleotide sequence: TGTGCCAGCAGTTACGACAGGCAGCAGTTCTTC. Protein: CASSYDRQQFF. This rearrangement joins TRBV12-3 or TRBV12-4 to TRBJ2-1, with D perhaps matching TRBD1 (6 bases). Trimming left V 4 bases short and J 11 bases short, with 9 bases between. This CDR3 is built from 11 residues.